This T cell receptor (beta chain) was found in a study of shared clonotypes between healthy human individuals. Findings and limits, study-wide: In the sorted subsets, rarefaction showed sequencing was incomplete despite large depth.

All the donors were Caucasian adults who lived in Nashville, Tennessee. TCRdb's copy holds only in-frame clones and misses some; the assay was immunoSEQ multiplex PCR. The data contain approximately 2,000,000 clones, 92% of them singletons. This clone was counted only a few times. No antigen is known for it. This CDR3 spans 12 amino acids. Germline V gene sequence: CDR1 MNHEY, CDR2 SMNVEV (reference sequence). The V gene lost 6 bases and the J gene lost 8 bases, with 13 bases spanning the gap. The clonotype originates from a man between 18 and 35 years old in good health. Some clones in this sample may be carry-over from other donors' samples. V and J are TRBV27 and TRBJ1-2; D perhaps matches TRBD1 (6 bases). Material for sequencing was naive CD4+ T cells from PBMCs. The subset was: CD45RA+ positively selected. CDR3 DNA sequence: TGTGCCAGCAGGAACAGGGTAAAAGGCTACACCTTC. Residues: CASRNRVKGYTF.